This entry lists 18 T cell receptor beta chains sequenced from one sample in a study of CD8+ T cells in alopecia areata. Extraction of RNA preceded its reverse transcription into cDNA, which served as the sequencing template. The table came from immunoSEQ multiplex PCR; TCRdb's copy has only in-frame clones and leaves some out. Seen here are approximately 210,000 clones, roughly 60% observed once, and the top ten hold approximately 1%. Noted treatment: oral pan-JAK inhibitor, 5-10 mg twice daily. Source: CD4+ T cells sorted from blood, taken at week 24, from a patient treated with tofacitinib. These receptors all come from a human donor with alopecia areata.

V is TRBV5-1 and J is TRBJ2-6; TRBD1 is a possible D gene (6 bases). The germline V gene encodes CDR1 SGHRS and CDR2 YFSETQ. The CDR3 loop spans 18 amino acids. V was shortened by 0 bases and J by 2 bases, with 15 bases between the two germline ends. CDR3 in amino acids: CASSLGAQGAPGANVLTF. CDR3 sequence (DNA): TGCGCCAGCAGCTTGGGGGCACAGGGAGCCCCTGGGGCCAACGTCCTGACTTTC.

The chain is built from TRBV9 and TRBJ2-3; D is unclear. The CDR3 extends over 14 amino acids. Germline V lookup: CDR1 SGDLS, CDR2 YYNGEE. Trimming took off 0 bases at V and 4 bases at J, with 9 bases between the two ends. The CDR3 DNA reads TGTGCCAGCAGCGTAGGCGGCTCGCCAGATACGCAGTATTTT. Amino acids: CASSVGGSPDTQYF. Complete variable domain (other parts from reference TRBV9 and TRBJ2-3): DSGVTQTPKHLITATGQRVTLRCSPRSGDLSVYWYQQSLDQGLQFLIQYYNGEERAKGNILERFSAQQFPDLHSELNLSSLELGDSALYFCASSVGGSPDTQYFGPGTRLTVL.

V and J are TRBV30 and TRBJ2-7, with D perhaps being TRBD1 or TRBD2 (6 bases each). Germline V gives CDR1 GTSNPN, CDR2 SVGIG (reference sequence). The V gene lost 0 bases and the J gene lost 6 bases, with 12 bases spanning the gap. This CDR3 comprises 13 residues. CDR3 in DNA: TGTGCCTGGAGTGTACGAGGGGGGCTCGAGCAGTACTTC. The encoded protein is CAWSVRGGLEQYF.

The genes are TRBV19 and TRBJ1-1; D perhaps matches TRBD1 (5 bases). Trimming removed 7 bases from V and 5 bases from J, with 14 bases in between. In germline, CDR1 is LNHDA, CDR2 SQIVND (reference sequence). This CDR3 has 13 residues. In DNA form, the CDR3 reads TGTGCCAGTACTCGGGGGAGGGAGACTGAAGCTTTCTTT. Protein: CASTRGRETEAFF.

The rearrangement uses TRBV6-1 and TRBJ1-1; unclear D gene. Germline V gene data show CDR1 as MNHNS and CDR2 as SASEGT. The CDR3 spans 13 residues. The V gene lost 7 bases and the J gene lost 0 bases, with 9 bases spanning the gap. CDR3 amino acids: CASNEQLNTEAFF. DNA for the CDR3: TGTGCCAGCAACGAACAGTTGAACACTGAAGCTTTCTTT.

The chain carries TRBV30 and TRBJ1-1; D possibly corresponds to TRBD1 (6 bases). The CDR3 is made up of 14 amino acids. Germline CDR1 reads GTSNPN; CDR2 reads SVGIG (reference sequence). Between the trimmed V and J ends, which lost 4 bases and 10 bases, there was a span of 22 bases. CDR3 residues: CAWKSRTWTEGAFF. The CDR3 coding sequence is TGTGCCTGGAAAAGTAGAACCTGGACAGAGGGAGCTTTCTTT.

This chain joins TRBV7-2 and TRBJ1-6; D is unclear. The CDR3 runs 14 residues. V lost 5 bases to trimming and J lost 8 bases, with 13 bases between them. CDR1 and CDR2 (germline): SGHTA, FQGNSA. CDR3 sequence (DNA): TGTGCCAGCAGCCTAAGGACCGGTGATTCACCCCTCCACTTT. Translated: CASSLRTGDSPLHF.

V usage is TRBV6-1 and J usage is TRBJ2-7, with a weak D call TRBD1 (5 bases). V was cut by 4 bases and J by 0 bases, with 16 bases left in between. The CDR3 sequence is 16 residues long. The germline V gene has CDR1 MNHNS and CDR2 SASEGT. This CDR3 reads CASSAEPYRGSYEQYF. The DNA for the CDR3 is TGTGCCAGCAGTGCCGAACCTTATAGGGGCTCCTACGAGCAGTACTTC.

The J gene is TRBJ2-6, the V gene TRBV30; D perhaps matches TRBD2 (5 bases). V dropped 2 bases and J dropped 0 bases, with 5 bases sitting between them. Germline V gene data show CDR1 as GTSNPN and CDR2 as SVGIG (reference sequence). The CDR3 is 14 amino acids. CDR3 protein: CAWSRDSGANVLTF. Written as DNA, the CDR3 is TGTGCCTGGAGTCGGGACTCTGGGGCCAACGTCCTGACTTTC. The variable domain in full, with the rest retrieved from reference TRBV30 and TRBJ2-6, is SQTIHQWPATLVQPVGSPLSLECTVEGTSNPNLYWYRQAAGRGLQLLFYSVGIGQISSEVPQNLSASRPQDRQFILSSKKLLLSDSGFYLCAWSRDSGANVLTFGAGSRLTVL.

This rearrangement joins TRBV7-3 to TRBJ2-3, with a possible D match to TRBD1 (5 bases). Per the germline V gene, CDR1 is SGHTA and CDR2 is FQGTGA. The CDR3 consists of 13 residues. Trimming cost V 1 base and J 6 bases, with 8 bases left between them. CDR3 residues: CASSLIQGDTQYF. DNA for the CDR3: TGTGCCAGCAGCTTAATCCAGGGTGATACGCAGTATTTT.

The sample holds a few counts of this clone. V is TRBV11-2 and J is TRBJ2-5; 7 bases map to TRBD2. From germline, CDR1 is SGHAT and CDR2 FQNNGV. The J segment lost 6 bases and the V segment lost 8 bases, leaving 6 bases of the junction unmatched. CDR3 size: 12 residues. The CDR3 DNA is TGTGCCAGCGGAGCGGGGCTGAAGACCCAGTACTTC. Encoded protein: CASGAGLKTQYF.

This clone occurred once. This chain connects TRBV30 to TRBJ2-7; either TRBD1 or TRBD2 may fit D (5 bases each). CDR1 is GTSNPN and CDR2 is SVGIG in the germline V gene (reference sequence). Trimming took 0 bases from V and 3 from J, leaving 12 bases between them. The CDR3 is made up of 14 amino acids. The CDR3 loop is CAWSVAGRVYEQYF. CDR3 DNA sequence: TGTGCCTGGAGTGTAGCAGGGAGAGTCTACGAGCAGTACTTC.

The V and J genes are TRBV14 and TRBJ2-2; no definite D call. Germline values: CDR1 SGHDN, CDR2 FVKESK. The CDR3 length is 12 residues. V was cut by 2 bases and J by 4 bases, with 2 bases left in between. Written as DNA, the CDR3 is TGTGCCAGCAGCCAATTCACCGGGGAGCTGTTTTTT. Its protein product is CASSQFTGELFF.

This sequence joins TRBV29-1 and TRBJ2-3; the D is unclear. Germline values: CDR1 SQVTM, CDR2 ANQGSEA. CDR3 size: 11 residues. Trimming shortened V by 3 bases and J by 6 bases, and 7 bases separated the two germline ends. The CDR3 sequence: CSVDWVDTQYF. The CDR3 nucleotides read TGCAGCGTTGATTGGGTGGATACGCAGTATTTT.

This clone came up once. V and J are TRBV4-3 and TRBJ1-1; perhaps TRBD1 as D (6 bases). This CDR3 is 16 amino acids long. With 3 bases removed from V and 1 base from J, the gap between germline ends came to 15 bases. The germline gives CDR1 LGHNA, CDR2 YSLEER. This chain's CDR3 is CASSHENRVGNTEAFF. The CDR3 DNA follows: TGCGCCAGCAGCCATGAAAACAGGGTTGGGAACACTGAAGCTTTCTTT.

The chain joins TRBV10-3 to TRBJ2-1, with 7 bases aligning to TRBD1. Germline-derived CDR1 and CDR2 are ENHRY and SYGVKD. Unmatched junction bases numbered 11, after V lost 10 bases and J lost 8 bases. This CDR3 has 13 residues. Here the CDR3 DNA reads TGTGCCACCCTACCGGGACAGTCCGATGAGCAGTTCTTC. This gives the protein CATLPGQSDEQFF.

This clone has a handful of counts. The chain uses TRBV4-3 and TRBJ1-2; D might be TRBD1 (5 bases). CDR3 length: 16 residues. CDR1 is LGHNA, CDR2 YSLEER, per germline. V shed 0 bases and J shed 4 bases, with 15 bases lying between them. CDR3 nucleotides: TGCGCCAGCAGCCAAGACCATGGGTTAGGGGCCTATGGCTACACCTTC. The encoded protein is CASSQDHGLGAYGYTF.

This chain uses TRBV13 with TRBJ1-6; the D gene is possibly TRBD1 (5 bases). The CDR3 has 16 amino acids. CDR1 is PRHDT and CDR2 is FYEKMQ in the germline V gene (reference sequence). V gave up 7 bases and J gave up 11 bases, with 24 bases separating them. In DNA form, the CDR3 reads TGTGCCAGCACTCTAAGGCTGGGGACCGAGGGCCCACCCCTCCACTTT. Translation: CASTLRLGTEGPPLHF.